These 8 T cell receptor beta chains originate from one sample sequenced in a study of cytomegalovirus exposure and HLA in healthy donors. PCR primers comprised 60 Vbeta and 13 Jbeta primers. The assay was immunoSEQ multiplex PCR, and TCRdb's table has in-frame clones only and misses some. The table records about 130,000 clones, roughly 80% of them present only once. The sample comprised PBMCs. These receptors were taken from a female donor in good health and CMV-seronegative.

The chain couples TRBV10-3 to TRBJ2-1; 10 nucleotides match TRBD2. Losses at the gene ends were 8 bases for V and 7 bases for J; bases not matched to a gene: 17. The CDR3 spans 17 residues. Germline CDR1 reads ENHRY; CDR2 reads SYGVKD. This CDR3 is CAIATSGITGSKNEQFF. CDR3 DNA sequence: TGTGCCATCGCAACTAGCGGGATTACCGGTTCTAAGAATGAGCAGTTCTTC.

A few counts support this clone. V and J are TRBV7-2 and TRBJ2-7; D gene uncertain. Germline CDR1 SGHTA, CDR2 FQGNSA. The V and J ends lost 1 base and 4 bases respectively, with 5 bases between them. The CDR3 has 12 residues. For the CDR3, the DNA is TGTGCCAGCAGCTTAGGTGCGTACGAGCAGTACTTC. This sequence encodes CASSLGAYEQYF.

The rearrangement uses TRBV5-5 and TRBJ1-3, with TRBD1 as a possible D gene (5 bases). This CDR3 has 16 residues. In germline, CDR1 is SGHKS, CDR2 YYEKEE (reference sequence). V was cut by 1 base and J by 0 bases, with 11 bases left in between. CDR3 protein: CASSLRGDASGNTIYF. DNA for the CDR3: TGTGCCAGCAGCTTGCGGGGGGATGCCTCTGGAAACACCATATATTTT.

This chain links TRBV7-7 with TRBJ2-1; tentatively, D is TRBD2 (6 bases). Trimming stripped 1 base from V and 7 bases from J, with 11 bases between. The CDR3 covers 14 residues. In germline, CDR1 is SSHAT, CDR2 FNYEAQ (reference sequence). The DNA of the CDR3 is TGTGCCAGCAGCTTAGTCCCGGGAGCGAATGAGCAGTTCTTC. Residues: CASSLVPGANEQFF. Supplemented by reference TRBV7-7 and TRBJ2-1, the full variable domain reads GAGVSQSPRYKVTKRGQDVTLRCDPISSHATLYWYQQALGQGPEFLTYFNYEAQPDKSGLPSDRFSAERPEGSISTLTIQRTEQRDSAMYRCASSLVPGANEQFFGPGTRLTVL.

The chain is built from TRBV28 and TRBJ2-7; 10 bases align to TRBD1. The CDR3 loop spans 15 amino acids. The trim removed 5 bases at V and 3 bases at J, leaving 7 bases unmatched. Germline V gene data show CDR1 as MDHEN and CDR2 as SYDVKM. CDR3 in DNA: TGTGCCAGCAGTACCCGGGACAGGGGACTCTACGAGCAGTACTTC. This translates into CASSTRDRGLYEQYF.

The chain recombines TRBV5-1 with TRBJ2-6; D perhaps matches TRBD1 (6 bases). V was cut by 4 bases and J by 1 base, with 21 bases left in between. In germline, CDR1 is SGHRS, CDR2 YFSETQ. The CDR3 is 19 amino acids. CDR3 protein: CASSNAGTRPLSGANVLTF. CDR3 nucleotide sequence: TGCGCCAGCAGCAATGCCGGGACAAGACCTTTGTCTGGGGCCAACGTCCTGACTTTC.

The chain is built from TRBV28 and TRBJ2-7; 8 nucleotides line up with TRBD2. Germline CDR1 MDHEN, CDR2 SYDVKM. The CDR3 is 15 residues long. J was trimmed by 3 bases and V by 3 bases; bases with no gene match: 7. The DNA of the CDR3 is TGTGCCAGCAGTTTGAGATCGAGCGGGAGCTACGAGCAGTACTTC. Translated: CASSLRSSGSYEQYF.

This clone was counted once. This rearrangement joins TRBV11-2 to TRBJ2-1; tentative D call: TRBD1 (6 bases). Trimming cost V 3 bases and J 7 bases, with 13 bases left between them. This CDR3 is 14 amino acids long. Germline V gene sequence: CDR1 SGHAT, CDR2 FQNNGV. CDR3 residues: CASSLVSGVNEQFF. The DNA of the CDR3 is TGTGCCAGCAGCTTGGTCTCAGGGGTGAATGAGCAGTTCTTC. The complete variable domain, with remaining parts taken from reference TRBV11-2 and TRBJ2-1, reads EAGVAQSPRYKIIEKRQSVAFWCNPISGHATLYWYQQILGQGPKLLIQFQNNGVVDDSQLPKDRFSAERLKGVDSTLKIQPAKLEDSAVYLCASSLVSGVNEQFFGPGTRLTVL.